These 19 T cell receptor beta chains were sequenced from one sample in a study of blood T cell repertoires in COVID-19. Produced via immunoSEQ multiplex PCR; TCRdb's table is partial and in-frame only. The table lists over 25,000 clones, just over 85% of them singletons. Sequencing input: peripheral blood. The receptor source for this set is a woman aged 50 to 60 with active COVID-19.

The chain recombines TRBV19 with TRBJ1-5; D is perhaps TRBD1 (6 bases). Germline-derived CDR1 and CDR2 are LNHDA and SQIVND (reference sequence). The CDR3 runs 17 residues. Trimming left V 0 bases short and J 3 bases short, with 15 bases between. The CDR3 sequence: CASSIDRLGQPNQPQHF. CDR3 DNA sequence: TGTGCCAGTAGTATAGACCGCCTTGGACAGCCCAATCAGCCCCAGCATTTT.

J is TRBJ2-1 and V is TRBV15; D perhaps matches TRBD2 (6 bases). Germline CDR1 is LNHNV and CDR2 is YYDKDF (reference sequence). The CDR3 has 16 amino acids. V lost 1 base to trimming and J lost 7 bases, with 17 bases between them. CDR3 in DNA: TGTGCCACCAGCAGAGGCTTAATCGGGACTCCTAATGAGCAGTTCTTC. Protein product: CATSRGLIGTPNEQFF.

The chain carries TRBV6-1 and TRBJ1-5; D uncertain. The germline V gene encodes CDR1 MNHNS and CDR2 SASEGT. The CDR3 runs 16 residues. The ends were cut back, 2 bases at V and 1 base at J, with 12 bases in the middle. The CDR3 is CASSELPGISNQPQHF. DNA for the CDR3: TGTGCCAGCAGTGAATTACCGGGGATAAGCAATCAGCCCCAGCATTTT.

V usage is TRBV5-1 and J usage is TRBJ1-1; 9 bases fit TRBD1. V gave up 0 bases and J gave up 3 bases; unmatched junction bases: 3. Germline lookup yields CDR1 SGHRS and CDR2 YFSETQ. The CDR3 spans 15 residues. The CDR3: CASSLVGQGYTEAFF. As DNA, the CDR3 is TGCGCCAGCAGCTTGGTCGGACAGGGGTACACTGAAGCTTTCTTT.

The chain carries TRBV9 and TRBJ1-1; the D is unclear. Germline V gives CDR1 SGDLS, CDR2 YYNGEE. The CDR3 has 14 amino acids. V gave up 0 bases and J gave up 6 bases, with 12 bases separating them. The CDR3 DNA reads TGTGCCAGCAGCGTAGCTGGAGGGAAGGCTGAAGCTTTCTTT. Its protein is CASSVAGGKAEAFF. The full variable domain, completed using reference TRBV9 and TRBJ1-1, is DSGVTQTPKHLITATGQRVTLRCSPRSGDLSVYWYQQSLDQGLQFLIQYYNGEERAKGNILERFSAQQFPDLHSELNLSSLELGDSALYFCASSVAGGKAEAFFGQGTRLTVV.

On this clone: Other nucleotide sequences from this sample produce the same CDR3. V and J are TRBV19 and TRBJ2-7, with no clear D. Germline V gene sequence: CDR1 LNHDA, CDR2 SQIVND (reference sequence). V was clipped by 3 bases and J by 3 bases, with 15 bases between them. The CDR3 covers 15 residues. CDR3 sequence: CASSIGQGVLYEQYF. The DNA of the CDR3 is TGTGCCAGTAGTATTGGTCAAGGAGTCCTCTACGAGCAGTACTTC.

This rearrangement joins TRBV2 to TRBJ1-2; TRBD1 matches 11 bases. The CDR3 totals 13 residues. Trimming removed 6 bases from V and 8 bases from J; junction bases left unmatched: 5. Germline CDR1 SNHLY, CDR2 FYNNEI. CDR3 loop: CASRSRDRGGYTF. The CDR3 region has the DNA TGTGCCAGCAGGTCCCGGGACAGGGGGGGCTACACCTTC.

The chain links TRBV23-1 to TRBJ1-3; D possibly corresponds to TRBD1 (6 bases). TRBV23-1 is an open reading frame whose function is uncertain. The CDR3 runs to 15 residues. V lost 3 bases to trimming and J lost 6 bases, with 15 bases between them. The CDR3 DNA follows: TGCGCCAGCAGTCAGCCTACAGGGATCGAAAACACCATATATTTT. It translates to CASSQPTGIENTIYF.

V gene TRBV7-9 combines with J gene TRBJ2-7; 8 bases match TRBD2. Trimming removed 5 bases from V and 2 bases from J; junction bases left unmatched: 14. This CDR3 is built from 17 residues. CDR1 SEHNR and CDR2 FQNEAQ come from the germline V gene (reference sequence). The CDR3 nucleotides read TGTGCCAGCAGCCTCCTCCCCCCAGCGGGAGATCCCTACGAGCAGTACTTC. Its protein is CASSLLPPAGDPYEQYF.

The V and J genes are TRBV28 and TRBJ1-1; TRBD1 matches at 8 bases. Germline V gene data show CDR1 as MDHEN and CDR2 as SYDVKM. The trim removed 4 bases at V and 2 bases at J, leaving 6 bases unmatched. The CDR3 sequence is 15 residues long. In DNA form, the CDR3 reads TGTGCCAGCAGTTCCTGGACAGGGCCCAACACTGAAGCTTTCTTT. This gives the protein CASSSWTGPNTEAFF.

The chain recombines TRBV7-9 with TRBJ2-5, with 8 bases that match TRBD2. Germline V gene sequence: CDR1 SEHNR, CDR2 FQNEAQ (reference sequence). With V trimmed by 3 bases and J by 13 bases, 10 bases remained unmatched. The CDR3 has 13 amino acids. CDR3 sequence: CASSLAAGVSMYF. CDR3 nucleotides: TGTGCCAGCAGCTTGGCAGCGGGAGTGAGTATGTACTTC.

This sequence joins TRBV29-1 and TRBJ1-4; 8 positions agree with TRBD1. Germline V lookup: CDR1 SQVTM, CDR2 ANQGSEA. The V and J ends lost 7 bases and 1 base, in that order; junction bases with no gene match: 8. The CDR3 runs 15 residues. CDR3 amino acids: CSASDRGVTNEKLFF. The DNA of the CDR3 is TGCAGCGCTTCAGACAGGGGCGTAACTAATGAAAAACTGTTTTTT. The entire variable domain, with the rest obtained from reference TRBV29-1 and TRBJ1-4, is as follows: SAVISQKPSRDICQRGTSLTIQCQVDSQVTMMFWYRQQPGQSLTLIATANQGSEATYESGFVIDKFPISRPNLTFSTLTVSNMSPEDSSIYLCSASDRGVTNEKLFFGSGTQLSVL.

The chain is built from TRBV11-2 and TRBJ2-3, with a possible D match to TRBD2 (5 bases). The germline gives CDR1 SGHAT, CDR2 FQNNGV. Trimming pared 5 bases from V and 2 bases from J, leaving 11 bases between. There are 14 residues in the CDR3. The chain's CDR3 is CASSHLAATDTQYF. CDR3 coding DNA: TGTGCCAGCAGCCACCTAGCAGCCACAGATACGCAGTATTTT.

The V gene is TRBV5-1, the J gene TRBJ1-1; weak D call: TRBD1 (6 bases). The CDR3 totals 15 residues. The V gene's germline CDR1 is SGHRS and CDR2 YFSETQ. V was shortened by 0 bases and J by 6 bases, with 15 bases between the two germline ends. CDR3 protein: CASSLGFGGAAEAFF. In nucleotides, the CDR3 is TGCGCCAGCAGCTTGGGTTTCGGGGGGGCGGCTGAAGCTTTCTTT.

V gene TRBV28 combines with J gene TRBJ2-7, with 13 bases aligning to TRBD2. V was pared by 8 bases and J by 6 bases, with 10 bases of the junction left unmatched. Germline CDR1 is MDHEN and CDR2 is SYDVKM. The CDR3 runs 15 residues. The CDR3 DNA is TGTGCCAGCCGATCCAGACTAGCGGGAGGTAGCGAGCAGTACTTC. It translates to CASRSRLAGGSEQYF.

The table lists this clone with a few counts. The chain has TRBV3-1 (or the pseudogene TRBV3-2) and TRBJ1-6, with TRBD1 matching over 10 bases. This CDR3 is built from 13 residues. Germline V CDR1 and CDR2: LGHDT, YNNKEL (reference sequence). V dropped 5 bases and J dropped 9; count of bases not matched to a gene: 1. CDR3 protein: CASSDRGPSPLHF. DNA for the CDR3: TGTGCCAGCAGCGACAGGGGGCCTTCACCCCTCCACTTT.

DNA of the CDR3: TGCGCCAGCAGCGTAGGGGCCGGGACTACCCACTACGAGCAGTACTTC. It codes for CASSVGAGTTHYEQYF. This chain joins TRBV5-1 and TRBJ2-7, with TRBD2 matching 7 bases. With 4 bases clipped from V and 3 bases from J, the junction kept 13 bases outside the gene matches. This CDR3 spans 16 amino acids. The germline CDR1 and CDR2 sequences are SGHRS and YFSETQ.

The chain's CDR3 is CATSEPSGTSGTDTQYF. CDR3 DNA: TGTGCCACCAGTGAACCTTCCGGGACTAGCGGTACAGATACGCAGTATTTT. This sequence joins TRBV24-1 and TRBJ2-3, with 11 bases aligning to TRBD2. The CDR3 is 17 amino acids. Trimming took 4 bases from V and 3 from J; bases not matched to a gene: 8. The germline CDR1 and CDR2 sequences are KGHDR and SFDVKD.

The rearrangement links TRBV2 to TRBJ2-7; D is uncertain. Germline CDR1 and CDR2: SNHLY and FYNNEI. CDR3 length: 13 residues. Deletions cut 2 bases from V and 0 bases from J, with 5 bases between. Here the CDR3 reads CASSERSSYEQYF. CDR3 coding DNA: TGTGCCAGCAGTGAAAGGAGCTCCTACGAGCAGTACTTC.